This TCR beta chain was captured by sequencing in a study of T-cell memory formation after mild COVID-19. Background on the study: TCR clusters were largely donor specific. Points from the study as a whole: Contracting clones localized mainly to CM and EM when CD4+ and mainly to EMRA when CD8+. Pre-infection memory carried some responding clones, suggesting that cross-reactive memory joined.

The V gene lost 7 bases and the J gene lost 4 bases, with 13 bases spanning the gap. The CDR3 runs 13 residues. Per the germline V gene, CDR1 is LGHNT and CDR2 is FRNRAP. Worth noting for this clonotype: Its antigen is unknown.

TCRdb reprocessed the 5' RACE reads via MiXCR and lists one record per CDR3 protein. The data show about 340,000 distinct CDR3 sequences, 10% to 15% seen once. The TCR sequence derives from a man between 18 and 35 years old who had mild COVID-19 (a few samples of this study predate the infection). Cell type and time point are not known. The genes are TRBV12-5 and TRBJ1-2; weak D call: TRBD1 (5 bases). Sequences were obtained from PBMCs or a T cell subset sorted from them (not recorded which). This CDR3 reads CASADSGSYGYTF. CDR3 in DNA: TGTGCTAGTGCCGATTCAGGGTCCTATGGCTACACCTTC.